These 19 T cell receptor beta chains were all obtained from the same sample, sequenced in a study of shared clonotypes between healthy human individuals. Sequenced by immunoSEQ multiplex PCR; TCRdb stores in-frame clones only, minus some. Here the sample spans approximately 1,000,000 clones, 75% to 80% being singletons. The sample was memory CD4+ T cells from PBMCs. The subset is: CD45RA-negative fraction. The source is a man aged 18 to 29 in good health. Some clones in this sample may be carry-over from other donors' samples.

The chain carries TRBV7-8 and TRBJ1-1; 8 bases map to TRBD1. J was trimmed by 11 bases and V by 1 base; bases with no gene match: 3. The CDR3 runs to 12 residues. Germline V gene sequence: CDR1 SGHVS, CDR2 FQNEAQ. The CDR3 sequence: CASSLDQGAAFF. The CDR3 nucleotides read TGTGCCAGCAGCTTAGATCAGGGGGCGGCTTTCTTT.

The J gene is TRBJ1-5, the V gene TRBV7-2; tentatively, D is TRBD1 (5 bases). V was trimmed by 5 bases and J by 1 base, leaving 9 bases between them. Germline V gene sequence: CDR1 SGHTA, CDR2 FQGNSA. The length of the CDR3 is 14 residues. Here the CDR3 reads CASSVRGSNQPQHF. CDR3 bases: TGTGCCAGCAGCGTCCGGGGGAGCAATCAGCCCCAGCATTTT.

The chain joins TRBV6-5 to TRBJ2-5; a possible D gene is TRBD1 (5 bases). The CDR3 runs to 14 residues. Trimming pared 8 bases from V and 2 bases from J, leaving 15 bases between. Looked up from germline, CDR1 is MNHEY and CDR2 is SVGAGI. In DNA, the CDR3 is TGTGCCAGCGCGATGGGGCCTGGTCAAGAGACCCAGTACTTC. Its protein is CASAMGPGQETQYF.

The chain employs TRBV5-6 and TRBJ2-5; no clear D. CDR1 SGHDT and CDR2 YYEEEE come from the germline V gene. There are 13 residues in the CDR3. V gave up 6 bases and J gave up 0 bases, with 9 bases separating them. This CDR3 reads CASTRQDQETQYF. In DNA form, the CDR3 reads TGTGCCAGCACCCGGCAGGACCAAGAGACCCAGTACTTC.

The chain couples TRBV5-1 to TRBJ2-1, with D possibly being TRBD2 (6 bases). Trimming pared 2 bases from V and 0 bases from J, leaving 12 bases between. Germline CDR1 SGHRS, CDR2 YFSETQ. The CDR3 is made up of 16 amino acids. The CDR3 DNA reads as TGCGCCAGCAGCTTTTGGGGCGGGACCTCCTACAATGAGCAGTTCTTC. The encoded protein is CASSFWGGTSYNEQFF.

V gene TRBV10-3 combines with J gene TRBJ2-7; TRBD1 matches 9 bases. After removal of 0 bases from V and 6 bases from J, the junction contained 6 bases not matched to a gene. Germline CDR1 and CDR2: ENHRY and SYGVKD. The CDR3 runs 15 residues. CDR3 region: CAISESGTGNSEQYF. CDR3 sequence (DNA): TGTGCCATCAGTGAGTCCGGGACAGGGAATTCCGAGCAGTACTTC.

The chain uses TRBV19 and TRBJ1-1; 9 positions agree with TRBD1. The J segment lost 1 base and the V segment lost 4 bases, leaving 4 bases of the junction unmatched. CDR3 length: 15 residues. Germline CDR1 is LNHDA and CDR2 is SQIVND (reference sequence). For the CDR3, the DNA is TGTGCCAGTAGTACCTCGGACAGGGGGAACACTGAAGCTTTCTTT. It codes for CASSTSDRGNTEAFF.

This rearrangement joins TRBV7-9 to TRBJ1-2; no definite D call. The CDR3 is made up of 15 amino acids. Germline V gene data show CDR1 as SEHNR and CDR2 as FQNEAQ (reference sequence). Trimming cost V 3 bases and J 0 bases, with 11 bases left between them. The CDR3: CASSLDPSANYGYTF. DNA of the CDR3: TGTGCCAGCAGCTTGGATCCTTCAGCTAACTATGGCTACACCTTC.

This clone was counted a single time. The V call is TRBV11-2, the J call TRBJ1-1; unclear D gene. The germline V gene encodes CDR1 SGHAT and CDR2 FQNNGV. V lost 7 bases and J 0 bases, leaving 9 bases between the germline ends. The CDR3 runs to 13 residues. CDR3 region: CASTFLVNTEAFF. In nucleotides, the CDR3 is TGTGCCAGCACCTTTTTGGTGAACACTGAAGCTTTCTTT.

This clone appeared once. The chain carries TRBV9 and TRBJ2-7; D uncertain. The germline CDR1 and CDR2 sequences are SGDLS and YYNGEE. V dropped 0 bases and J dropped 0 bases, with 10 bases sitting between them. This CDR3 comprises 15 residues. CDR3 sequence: CASSVDVDDSYEQYF. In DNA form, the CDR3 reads TGTGCCAGCAGCGTAGATGTGGATGACTCCTACGAGCAGTACTTC. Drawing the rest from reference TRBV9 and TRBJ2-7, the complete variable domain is DSGVTQTPKHLITATGQRVTLRCSPRSGDLSVYWYQQSLDQGLQFLIQYYNGEERAKGNILERFSAQQFPDLHSELNLSSLELGDSALYFCASSVDVDDSYEQYFGPGTRLTVT.

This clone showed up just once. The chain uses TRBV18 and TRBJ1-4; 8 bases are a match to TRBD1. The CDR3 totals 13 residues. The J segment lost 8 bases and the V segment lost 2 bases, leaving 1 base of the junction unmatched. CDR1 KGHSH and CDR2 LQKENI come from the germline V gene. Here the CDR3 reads CASSPGDREKLFF. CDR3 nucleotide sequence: TGTGCCAGCTCACCAGGGGACAGGGAAAAACTGTTTTTT.

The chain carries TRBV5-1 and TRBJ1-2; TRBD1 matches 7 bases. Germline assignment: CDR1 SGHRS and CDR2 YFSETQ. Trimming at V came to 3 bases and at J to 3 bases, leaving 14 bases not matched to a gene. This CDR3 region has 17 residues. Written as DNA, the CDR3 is TGCGCCAGCAGCTCCCGTTCGACAGGGAGAATTGACTATGGCTACACCTTC. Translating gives CASSSRSTGRIDYGYTF.

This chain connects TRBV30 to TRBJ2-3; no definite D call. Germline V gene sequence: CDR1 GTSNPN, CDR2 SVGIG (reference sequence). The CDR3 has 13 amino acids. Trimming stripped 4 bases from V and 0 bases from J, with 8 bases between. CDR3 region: CAWNSPSTDTQYF. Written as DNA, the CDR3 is TGTGCCTGGAACTCCCCGAGCACAGATACGCAGTATTTT. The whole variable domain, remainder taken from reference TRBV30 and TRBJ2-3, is SQTIHQWPATLVQPVGSPLSLECTVEGTSNPNLYWYRQAAGRGLQLLFYSVGIGQISSEVPQNLSASRPQDRQFILSSKKLLLSDSGFYLCAWNSPSTDTQYFGPGTRLTVL.

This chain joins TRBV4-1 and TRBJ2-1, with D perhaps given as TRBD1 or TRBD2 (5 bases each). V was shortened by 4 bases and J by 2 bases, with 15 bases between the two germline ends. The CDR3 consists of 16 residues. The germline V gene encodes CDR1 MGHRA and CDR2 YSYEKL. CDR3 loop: CASSRDGDQTYNEQFF. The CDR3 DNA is TGCGCCAGCAGCCGTGATGGGGACCAGACCTACAATGAGCAGTTCTTC.

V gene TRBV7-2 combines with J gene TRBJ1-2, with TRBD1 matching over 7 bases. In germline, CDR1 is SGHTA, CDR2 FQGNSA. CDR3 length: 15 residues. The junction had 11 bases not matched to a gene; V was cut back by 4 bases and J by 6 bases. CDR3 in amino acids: CASSYRPEGGHGYTF. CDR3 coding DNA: TGTGCCAGCAGCTACCGTCCCGAAGGGGGCCATGGCTACACCTTC.

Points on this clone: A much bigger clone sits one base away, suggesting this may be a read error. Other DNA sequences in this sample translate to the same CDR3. CDR3 in DNA: TGTGCCAGCAGCCCGGGTAACTATGGCTACACCTTC. Protein: CASSPGNYGYTF. The rearrangement joins TRBV5-6 to TRBJ1-2, with unresolved D. Trimming left V 4 bases short and J 1 base short, with 5 bases between. This CDR3 has 12 amino acids. CDR1 SGHDT and CDR2 YYEEEE come from the germline V gene.

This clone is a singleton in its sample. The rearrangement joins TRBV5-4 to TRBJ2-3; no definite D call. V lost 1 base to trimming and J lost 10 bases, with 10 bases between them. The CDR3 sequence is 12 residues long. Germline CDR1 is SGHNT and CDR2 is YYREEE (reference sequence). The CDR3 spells CASSLPEKAQYF. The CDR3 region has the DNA TGTGCCAGCAGCTTGCCCGAGAAGGCGCAGTATTTT.

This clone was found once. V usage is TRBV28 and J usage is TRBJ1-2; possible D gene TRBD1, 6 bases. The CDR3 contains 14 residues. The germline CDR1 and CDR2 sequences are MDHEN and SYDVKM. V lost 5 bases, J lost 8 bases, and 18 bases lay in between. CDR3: CASSPTKGGTGYTF. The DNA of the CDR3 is TGTGCCAGCAGTCCGACGAAGGGGGGTACAGGCTACACCTTC.

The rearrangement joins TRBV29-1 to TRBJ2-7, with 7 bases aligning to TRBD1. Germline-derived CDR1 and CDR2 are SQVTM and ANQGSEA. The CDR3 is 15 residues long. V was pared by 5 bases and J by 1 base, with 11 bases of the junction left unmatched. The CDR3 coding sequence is TGCAGCGTTCGATATGGCGGCAGGGGGTCCTACGAGCAGTACTTC. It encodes CSVRYGGRGSYEQYF.